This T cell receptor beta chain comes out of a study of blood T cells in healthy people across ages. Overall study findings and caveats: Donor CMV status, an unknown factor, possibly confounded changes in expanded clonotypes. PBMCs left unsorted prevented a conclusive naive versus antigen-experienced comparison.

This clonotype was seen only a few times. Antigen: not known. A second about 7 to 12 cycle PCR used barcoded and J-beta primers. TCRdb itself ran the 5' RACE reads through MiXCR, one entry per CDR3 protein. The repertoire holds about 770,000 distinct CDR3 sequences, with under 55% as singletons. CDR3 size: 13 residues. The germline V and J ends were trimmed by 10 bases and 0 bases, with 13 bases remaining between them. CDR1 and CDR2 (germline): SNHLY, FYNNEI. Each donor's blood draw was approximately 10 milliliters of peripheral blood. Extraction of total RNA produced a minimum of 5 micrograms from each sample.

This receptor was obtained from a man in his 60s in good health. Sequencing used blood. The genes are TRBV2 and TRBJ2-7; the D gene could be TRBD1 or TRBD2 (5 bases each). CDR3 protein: CAIKGDVSYEQYF. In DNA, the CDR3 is TGTGCCATTAAAGGGGACGTCTCCTACGAGCAGTACTTC.